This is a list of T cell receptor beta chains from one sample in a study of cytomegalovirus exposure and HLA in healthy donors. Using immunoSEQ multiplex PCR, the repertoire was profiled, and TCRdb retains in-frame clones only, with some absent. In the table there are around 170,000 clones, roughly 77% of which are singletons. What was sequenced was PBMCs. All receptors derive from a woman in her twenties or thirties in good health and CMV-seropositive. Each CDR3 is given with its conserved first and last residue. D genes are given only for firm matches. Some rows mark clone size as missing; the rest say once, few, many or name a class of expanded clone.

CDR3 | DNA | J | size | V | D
CASTPPGAGSDTIYF | TGTGCCAGCACCCCCCCAGGGGCAGGGTCGGACACCATATATTTT | TRBJ1-3 | - | TRBV11-2 | -
CASQVAGGTDTQYF | TGCGCCAGCCAGGTAGCGGGGGGCACAGATACGCAGTATTTT | TRBJ2-3 | - | TRBV5-1 | TRBD2
CASSFRDRANSGANVLTF | TGCGCCAGCAGCTTCCGGGACAGGGCCAACTCTGGGGCCAACGTCCTGACTTTC | TRBJ2-6 | - | TRBV5-1 | TRBD1
CASSVGQVNTEAFF | TGTGCCAGCAGTGTGGGGCAGGTGAACACTGAAGCTTTCTTT | TRBJ1-1 | - | TRBV11-2 | -
CASSITGGSYNEQFF | TGTGCCAGTAGTATCACGGGGGGCTCCTACAATGAGCAGTTCTTC | TRBJ2-1 | - | TRBV19 | TRBD2
CASSYGQPSEQYF | TGTGCCAGCAGTTACGGACAGCCAAGCGAGCAGTACTTC | TRBJ2-7 | - | TRBV6-5 | -
CASSSRLSGNTIYF | TGTGCCAGCAGCTCACGACTCTCTGGAAACACCATATATTTT | TRBJ1-3 | - | TRBV11-2 | -
CASSQDPSGGIKSTDTQYF | TGCGCCAGCAGCCAAGATCCTAGCGGGGGGATTAAAAGCACAGATACGCAGTATTTT | TRBJ2-3 | - | TRBV4-3 | TRBD2
CASRTGGVGYTF | TGTGCCAGTAGGACAGGGGGCGTTGGCTACACCTTC | TRBJ1-2 | - | TRBV19 | TRBD1
CASSPSRDRDREQYF | TGTGCCAGCAGTCCATCCCGGGACAGGGACCGAGAGCAGTACTTC | TRBJ2-7 | - | TRBV27 | TRBD1
CASSFPTGERTEAFF | TGTGCCAGCAGCTTCCCGACGGGGGAGAGGACTGAAGCTTTCTTT | TRBJ1-1 | - | TRBV7-9 | -
CASGHRRAVGEKLFF | TGTGCCAGCGGCCACCGGAGGGCTGTTGGGGAAAAACTGTTTTTT | TRBJ1-4 | - | TRBV28 | -
CASSSGTGAGNTIYF | TGTGCCAGCAGTAGCGGGACAGGGGCTGGAAACACCATATATTTT | TRBJ1-3 | - | TRBV28 | TRBD1
CASSPSSTDTQYF | TGTGCCAGCAGCCCTTCTAGCACAGATACGCAGTATTTT | TRBJ2-3 | - | TRBV7-2 | -
CASSLGSYGGLSGNTIYF | TGTGCCAGCAGCTTAGGCTCTTACGGCGGACTCTCTGGAAACACCATATATTTT | TRBJ1-3 | - | TRBV11-2 | -
CASSQDPRRGYTF | TGCGCCAGCAGCCAAGATCCCCGGCGGGGCTACACCTTC | TRBJ1-2 | - | TRBV4-3 | -
CASSQRVFSGGPLKNIQYF | TGCGCCAGCAGCCAGCGGGTTTTCAGCGGGGGGCCCCTCAAAAACATTCAGTACTTC | TRBJ2-4 | - | TRBV4-1 | TRBD2
CASSLGGSYEQYF | TGTGCCAGCAGCTTAGGAGGGTCCTACGAGCAGTACTTC | TRBJ2-7 | - | TRBV11-2 | -
CASSLLQGEYYEQYF | TGTGCCAGCAGTCTTCTACAGGGGGAGTACTACGAGCAGTACTTC | TRBJ2-7 | - | TRBV7-8 | TRBD1
CAWSVGSGWGHGYTF | TGTGCCTGGAGTGTAGGGTCAGGGTGGGGCCATGGCTACACCTTC | TRBJ1-2 | few | TRBV30 | -
CASSQHSGGERDTQYF | TGCGCCAGCAGCCAACACAGCGGGGGGGAAAGGGATACGCAGTATTTT | TRBJ2-3 | - | TRBV4-3 | TRBD2
CASSQDRAFGEKLFF | TGTGCCAGCAGCCAAGATCGAGCGTTTGGGGAAAAACTGTTTTTT | TRBJ1-4 | once | TRBV14 | -
CASSLSALAGLETQYF | TGTGCCAGCAGTTTATCCGCCTTAGCGGGGTTAGAGACCCAGTACTTC | TRBJ2-5 | - | TRBV27 | TRBD2
CASSGTGAGAGELFF | TGTGCCAGCAGTGGGACAGGGGCGGGGGCCGGGGAGCTGTTTTTT | TRBJ2-2 | few | TRBV6-5 | TRBD1
CASSLDSYGYTF | TGTGCCAGCAGTCTGGACAGCTATGGCTACACCTTC | TRBJ1-2 | - | TRBV28 | -
CASSPSRFRLRGNYNSPLHF | TGTGCCAGCTCACCCAGTCGTTTTCGGCTCCGGGGGAACTATAATTCACCCCTCCACTTT | TRBJ1-6 | - | TRBV18 | -
CASSLARAGELFF | TGTGCCAGCAGCTTGGCTAGAGCCGGGGAGCTGTTTTTT | TRBJ2-2 | - | TRBV7-7 | -
CSAPRVAEQYF | TGCAGTGCCCCCAGGGTGGCCGAGCAGTACTTC | TRBJ2-7 | - | TRBV20-1 | -
CASSRTSGDYEQYF | TGTGCCAGCAGCCGAACTAGCGGGGACTACGAGCAGTACTTC | TRBJ2-7 | - | TRBV11-2 | TRBD2
CASSQYRGRADTQYF | TGTGCCAGCAGCCAGTACAGGGGGCGGGCAGATACGCAGTATTTT | TRBJ2-3 | - | TRBV4-2 | TRBD1
CASSQGLAGYNEQFF | TGCGCCAGCAGCCAAGGACTAGCGGGGTACAATGAGCAGTTCTTC | TRBJ2-1 | - | TRBV4-3 | TRBD2
CASSSPSLRIASTDTQYF | TGTGCCAGCAGTTCCCCGAGCCTCAGGATCGCTAGCACAGATACGCAGTATTTT | TRBJ2-3 | - | TRBV28 | -
CASSSTTGAYEQYF | TGTGCCAGCAGCTCCACGACAGGGGCCTACGAGCAGTACTTC | TRBJ2-7 | - | TRBV7-9 | TRBD1
CASSERATKNIQYF | TGTGCCAGCAGTGAGAGGGCGACCAAAAACATTCAGTACTTC | TRBJ2-4 | - | TRBV2 | -
CASSPRQGENTEAFF | TGTGCCAGCTCACCCCGACAGGGGGAGAACACTGAAGCTTTCTTT | TRBJ1-1 | - | TRBV18 | TRBD1
CASRPTGLTEAFF | TGTGCCAGCAGGCCGACAGGGCTCACTGAAGCTTTCTTT | TRBJ1-1 | - | TRBV11-3 | TRBD1
CASSYPDRDYGYTF | TGTGCCAGCAGTTACCCGGACAGGGACTATGGCTACACCTTC | TRBJ1-2 | - | TRBV6-5 | TRBD1
CASSVVGEGPDTQYF | TGTGCCAGCAGCGTAGTAGGGGAAGGCCCAGATACGCAGTATTTT | TRBJ2-3 | once | TRBV9 | -
CAGSQERGATYEQYF | TGCGCCGGCAGCCAAGAGCGGGGGGCAACCTACGAGCAGTACTTC | TRBJ2-7 | - | TRBV4-1 | TRBD2
CASSLGGAASYEQYF | TGTGCCAGCAGCTTAGGTGGGGCAGCCTCCTACGAGCAGTACTTC | TRBJ2-7 | - | TRBV28 | -
CASSLGLTGTNEKLFF | TGTGCCAGCAGCTTGGGCCTTACAGGGACTAATGAAAAACTGTTTTTT | TRBJ1-4 | - | TRBV7-8 | -
CATSRDEGVAIGSPLHF | TGTGCCACCAGCAGAGATGAGGGGGTCGCTATTGGATCACCCCTCCACTTT | TRBJ1-6 | few | TRBV15 | -
CASSPDNRGRQYF | TGCGCCAGCAGCCCAGATAACAGGGGACGGCAGTACTTC | TRBJ2-7 | - | TRBV5-1 | TRBD1
CASGLSGGPQRTQYF | TGTGCCAGCGGACTTAGCGGGGGGCCTCAGAGGACCCAGTACTTC | TRBJ2-5 | - | TRBV28 | TRBD2
CASSFPGRGNQPQHF | TGTGCCAGCAGCTTCCCCGGGCGGGGTAATCAGCCCCAGCATTTT | TRBJ1-5 | - | TRBV5-5 | -
CASSQDVQGAAGNTIYF | TGCGCCAGCAGCCAAGATGTTCAGGGGGCCGCTGGAAACACCATATATTTT | TRBJ1-3 | - | TRBV4-3 | TRBD1
CATSSPTATGNTIYF | TGTGCCACCAGCAGTCCGACAGCGACTGGAAACACCATATATTTT | TRBJ1-3 | - | TRBV15 | -
CASSWTAHREETQYF | TGTGCCAGCAGCTGGACAGCTCATCGAGAGGAGACCCAGTACTTC | TRBJ2-5 | once | TRBV14 | -
CASSLLTGFRVYGYTF | TGTGCCAGCAGCCTACTGACAGGGTTTAGGGTCTATGGCTACACCTTC | TRBJ1-2 | - | TRBV7-2 | TRBD1
CASSIQQGVNYGYTF | TGTGCCAGCAGTATACAACAGGGGGTCAACTATGGCTACACCTTC | TRBJ1-2 | - | TRBV28 | TRBD1
CASSGLAGGEGTQYF | TGTGCCAGCAGCGGACTAGCGGGGGGCGAGGGGACCCAGTACTTC | TRBJ2-5 | - | TRBV2 | TRBD2
CAWSVGGSGNTIYF | TGTGCCTGGAGTGTAGGGGGATCTGGAAACACCATATATTTT | TRBJ1-3 | once | TRBV30 | -
CASSPGTGLYNEQFF | TGTGCCAGCAGCCCCGGGACAGGGTTATACAATGAGCAGTTCTTC | TRBJ2-1 | - | TRBV6-4 | TRBD1
CASSDRRDSQSSYEQYF | TGTGCCAGCAGTGATCGTAGGGACAGCCAGAGCTCCTACGAGCAGTACTTC | TRBJ2-7 | - | TRBV2 | TRBD1
CASSPSRGPQPQHF | TGTGCCAGCTCACCGAGCAGGGGTCCGCAGCCCCAGCATTTT | TRBJ1-5 | - | TRBV18 | -
CASSLSVVGGNQPQHF | TGTGCCAGCAGCTTGTCAGTTGTGGGAGGCAATCAGCCCCAGCATTTT | TRBJ1-5 | few | TRBV7-2 | -
CAISAGQGFDKNIQYF | TGTGCCATCAGTGCGGGACAGGGGTTTGACAAAAACATTCAGTACTTC | TRBJ2-4 | - | TRBV10-3 | TRBD1
CASSQRSVLNEQFF | TGTGCCAGCAGCCAAAGATCGGTTCTCAATGAGCAGTTCTTC | TRBJ2-1 | - | TRBV4-2 | -